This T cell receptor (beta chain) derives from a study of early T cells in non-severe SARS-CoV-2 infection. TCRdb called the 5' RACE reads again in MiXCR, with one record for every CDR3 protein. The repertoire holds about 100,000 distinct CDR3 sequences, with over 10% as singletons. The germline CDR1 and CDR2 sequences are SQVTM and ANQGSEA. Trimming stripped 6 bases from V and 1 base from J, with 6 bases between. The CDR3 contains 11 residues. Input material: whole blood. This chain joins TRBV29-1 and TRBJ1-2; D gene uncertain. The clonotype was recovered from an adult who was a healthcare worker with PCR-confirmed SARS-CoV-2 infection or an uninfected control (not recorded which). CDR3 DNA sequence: TGCAGCGTGACCGGTAACTATGGCTACACCTTC. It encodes CSVTGNYGYTF. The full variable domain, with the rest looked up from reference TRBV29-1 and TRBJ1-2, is SAVISQKPSRDICQRGTSLTIQCQVDSQVTMMFWYRQQPGQSLTLIATANQGSEATYESGFVIDKFPISRPNLTFSTLTVSNMSPEDSSIYLCSVTGNYGYTFGSGTRLTVV.